The T cell receptor (beta chain) described here comes from a study of blood T cell repertoires in COVID-19. In the study overall: Whether acute or convalescent, the COVID-19 samples came from the United States, Italy and Spain. Sample material is recorded as cDNA or gDNA derived from T cells, B-cell-depleted T cells, or PBMCs.

Authors' data handling: Reference gene primer amplification in the assay estimated nucleated cell counts. Repertoires were generated with immunoSEQ multiplex PCR, while TCRdb's copy carries only in-frame clones and drops some. V and J calls and clone size are those listed in that table; D and trimming were worked out from the DNA. The data hold some 25,000 clones, with 85% to 90% observed a single time. This clone occurred once. The length of the CDR3 is 16 residues. Between the trimmed V and J ends, which lost 6 bases and 2 bases, there was a span of 16 bases. Germline lookup yields CDR1 SNHLY and CDR2 FYNNEI.

The clonotype originates from a man in his sixties or seventies with acute or convalescent COVID-19. This chain links TRBV2 with TRBJ2-2; tentatively, D is TRBD2 (6 bases). The sequenced sample consisted of peripheral blood. The CDR3: CASRGIAEVNTGELFF. The CDR3 nucleotides are TGTGCCAGCAGGGGAATAGCGGAGGTAAACACCGGGGAGCTGTTTTTT.